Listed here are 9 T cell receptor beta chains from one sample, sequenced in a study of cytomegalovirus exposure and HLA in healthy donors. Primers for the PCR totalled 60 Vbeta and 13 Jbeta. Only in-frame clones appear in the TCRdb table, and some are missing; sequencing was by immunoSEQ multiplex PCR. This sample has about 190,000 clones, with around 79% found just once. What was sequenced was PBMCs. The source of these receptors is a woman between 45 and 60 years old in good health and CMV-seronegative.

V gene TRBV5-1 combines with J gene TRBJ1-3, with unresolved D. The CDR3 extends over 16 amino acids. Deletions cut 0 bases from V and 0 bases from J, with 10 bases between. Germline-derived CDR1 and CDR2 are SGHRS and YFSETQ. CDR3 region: CASSLAGVSSGNTIYF. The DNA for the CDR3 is TGCGCCAGCAGCTTGGCCGGGGTAAGCTCTGGAAACACCATATATTTT. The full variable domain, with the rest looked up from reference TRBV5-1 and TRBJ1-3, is KAGVTQTPRYLIKTRGQQVTLSCSPISGHRSVSWYQQTPGQGLQFLFEYFSETQRNKGNFPGRFSGRQFSNSRSEMNVSTLELGDSALYLCASSLAGVSSGNTIYFGEGSWLTVV.

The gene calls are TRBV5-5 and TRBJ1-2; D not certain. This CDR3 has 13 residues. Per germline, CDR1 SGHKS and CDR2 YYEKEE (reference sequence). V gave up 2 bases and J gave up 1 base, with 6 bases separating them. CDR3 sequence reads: CASSFADNYGYTF. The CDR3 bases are TGTGCCAGCAGCTTCGCGGATAACTATGGCTACACCTTC.

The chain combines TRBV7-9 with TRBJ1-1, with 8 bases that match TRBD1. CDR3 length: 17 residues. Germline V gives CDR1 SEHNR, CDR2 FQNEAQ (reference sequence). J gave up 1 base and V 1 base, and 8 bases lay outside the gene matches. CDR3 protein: CASSLVGGGTGNTEAFF. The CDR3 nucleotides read TGTGCCAGCAGCTTAGTGGGAGGTGGGACAGGGAACACTGAAGCTTTCTTT.

The DNA for the CDR3 is TGTGCCAGCAGCTTAGGCACTTTCGGGGGAGACTACGAGCAGTACTTC. It encodes CASSLGTFGGDYEQYF. V usage is TRBV7-9 and J usage is TRBJ2-7; the D gene is possibly TRBD2 (6 bases). CDR1 and CDR2 (germline): SEHNR, FQNEAQ (reference sequence). The CDR3 has 16 residues. V was clipped by 1 base and J by 3 bases, with 16 bases between them.

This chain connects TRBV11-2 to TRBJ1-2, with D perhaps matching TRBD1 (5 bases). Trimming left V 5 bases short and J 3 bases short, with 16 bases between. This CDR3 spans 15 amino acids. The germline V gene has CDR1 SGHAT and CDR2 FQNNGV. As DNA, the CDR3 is TGTGCCAGCAGCCATGATTTGTGGGGGGACTATGGCTACACCTTC. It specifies CASSHDLWGDYGYTF. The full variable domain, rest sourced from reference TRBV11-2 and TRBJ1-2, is EAGVAQSPRYKIIEKRQSVAFWCNPISGHATLYWYQQILGQGPKLLIQFQNNGVVDDSQLPKDRFSAERLKGVDSTLKIQPAKLEDSAVYLCASSHDLWGDYGYTFGSGTRLTVV.

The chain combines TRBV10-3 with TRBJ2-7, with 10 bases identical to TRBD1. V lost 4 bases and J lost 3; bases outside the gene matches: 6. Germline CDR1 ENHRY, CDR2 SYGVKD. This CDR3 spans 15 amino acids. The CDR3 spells CAISGEGQGSYEQYF. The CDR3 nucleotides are TGTGCCATCAGTGGGGAGGGACAGGGGAGCTACGAGCAGTACTTC.

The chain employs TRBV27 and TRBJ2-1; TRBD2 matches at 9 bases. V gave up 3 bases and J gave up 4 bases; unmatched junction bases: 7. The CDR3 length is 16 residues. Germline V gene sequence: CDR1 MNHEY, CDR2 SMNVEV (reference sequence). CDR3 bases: TGTGCCAGCAGTTTCGGACTAGCGCAAACTTACAATGAGCAGTTCTTC. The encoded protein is CASSFGLAQTYNEQFF.

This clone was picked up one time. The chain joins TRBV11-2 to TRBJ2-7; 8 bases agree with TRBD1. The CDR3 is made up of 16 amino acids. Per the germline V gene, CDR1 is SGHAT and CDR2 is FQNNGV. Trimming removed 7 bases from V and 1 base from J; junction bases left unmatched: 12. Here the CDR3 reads CASIPYYGTGSYEQYF. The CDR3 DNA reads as TGTGCCAGCATCCCGTACTACGGGACAGGTTCCTACGAGCAGTACTTC. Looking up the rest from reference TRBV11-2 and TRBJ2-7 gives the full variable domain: EAGVAQSPRYKIIEKRQSVAFWCNPISGHATLYWYQQILGQGPKLLIQFQNNGVVDDSQLPKDRFSAERLKGVDSTLKIQPAKLEDSAVYLCASIPYYGTGSYEQYFGPGTRLTVT.

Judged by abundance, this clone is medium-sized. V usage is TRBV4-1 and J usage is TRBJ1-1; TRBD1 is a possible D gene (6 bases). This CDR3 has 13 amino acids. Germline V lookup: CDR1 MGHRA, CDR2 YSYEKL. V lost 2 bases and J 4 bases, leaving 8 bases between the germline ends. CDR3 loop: CASSQTGSTEAFF. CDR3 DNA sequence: TGCGCCAGCAGCCAAACAGGGTCCACTGAAGCTTTCTTT.